Listed below are T cell receptor beta chains from one sample, sequenced in a study of T cells in Graves' hyperthyroidism and ophthalmopathy. TCRdb fed the multiplex PCR reads into MiXCR, producing one record per CDR3 protein. The sample shows roughly 660,000 distinct CDR3 sequences, approximately 15% of them seen only once. Material: blood. The source is a man aged 45-65 years with Graves' hyperthyroidism. CDR3s include the opening cysteine and the closing phenylalanine or tryptophan. D genes are given only for firm matches. The size field is filled for only some rows; it gives once, few, many or a size class.

V gene: TRBV3-1
J gene: TRBJ2-1
clone size: few
D gene: TRBD2
CDR3 DNA: TGTGCCAGCAGCCAAGATTTCGACGGGACTAGCGCCCTAGGCTCCTACAATGAGCAGTTCTTC
CDR3 protein: CASSQDFDGTSALGSYNEQFF

V gene: TRBV6-1
J gene: TRBJ2-6
clone size: few
D gene: TRBD1
CDR3 DNA: TGTGCCAGCAGTTGGGACAGGACAGGGGACGGGGCCAACGTCCTGACTTTC
CDR3 protein: CASSWDRTGDGANVLTF

V gene: TRBV28
J gene: TRBJ1-2
clone size: NA
D gene: NA
CDR3 DNA: TGTGCCAGCAGAGCTGCGATGGGGGCGAGTGGCTACACCTTC
CDR3 protein: CASRAAMGASGYTF

V gene: TRBV6-1
J gene: TRBJ2-1
clone size: many
D gene: TRBD2
CDR3 DNA: TGTGCCAGCAGCGATCCCGGGACTAGCGGAATGAATGAGCAGTTCTTC
CDR3 protein: CASSDPGTSGMNEQFF

V gene: TRBV11-2
J gene: TRBJ2-2
clone size: NA
D gene: TRBD1
CDR3 DNA: TGTGCCAGCAGCCCGCGGACAGGGGTTACCGGGGAGCTGTTTTTT
CDR3 protein: CASSPRTGVTGELFF

V gene: TRBV7-9
J gene: TRBJ1-5
clone size: NA
D gene: NA
CDR3 DNA: TGTGCCAGCAGCTCGGCAGGGAGAGGATTGCAGCCCCAGCATTTT
CDR3 protein: CASSSAGRGLQPQHF

V gene: TRBV11-2
J gene: TRBJ2-7
clone size: many
D gene: TRBD2
CDR3 DNA: TGTGCCAGCAGCTTAGGTAAAATAGCGGGAGTCGACGAGCAGTACTTC
CDR3 protein: CASSLGKIAGVDEQYF

V gene: TRBV15
J gene: TRBJ1-6
clone size: many
D gene: NA
CDR3 DNA: TGTGCCACCAGCCGGGGGGGGAATTCACCCCTCCACTTT
CDR3 protein: CATSRGGNSPLHF

V gene: TRBV3-1
J gene: TRBJ1-6
clone size: many
D gene: NA
CDR3 DNA: TGTGCCAGCAGCCAATCCGGCGGGGGCAAGGAGAGGTTCCACTTT
CDR3 protein: CASSQSGGGKERFHF

V gene: TRBV12-3/TRBV12-4
J gene: TRBJ1-2
clone size: many
D gene: NA
CDR3 DNA: TGTGCCAGCAGGGGACGGTTTTATGGCTACACCTTC
CDR3 protein: CASRGRFYGYTF

V gene: TRBV7-9
J gene: TRBJ2-3
clone size: NA
D gene: TRBD2
CDR3 DNA: TGTGCCAGCAGCTTAGATTTATTAGCGGGATTCACAGATACGCAGTATTTT
CDR3 protein: CASSLDLLAGFTDTQYF

V gene: TRBV27
J gene: TRBJ2-7
clone size: many
D gene: TRBD1
CDR3 DNA: TGTGCCAGCAGTCCGATAAGGGACAGGAGCTCCTACGAGCAGTACTTC
CDR3 protein: CASSPIRDRSSYEQYF

V gene: TRBV19
J gene: TRBJ2-7
clone size: NA
D gene: NA
CDR3 DNA: TGTGCCAGTAGCTGGCAGGGAAGGTCCTACGAGCAGTACTTC
CDR3 protein: CASSWQGRSYEQYF

V gene: TRBV14
J gene: TRBJ2-7
clone size: few
D gene: TRBD2
CDR3 DNA: TGTGCCAGCAGCCAAGTAATGGTTGCGGGAGGGCCCCGGGAGCAGTACTTC
CDR3 protein: CASSQVMVAGGPREQYF

V gene: TRBV20-1
J gene: TRBJ2-7
clone size: NA
D gene: TRBD1
CDR3 DNA: TGCAGTGCTGAGGACAGGGCCGGGACCTACGAGCAGTACTTC
CDR3 protein: CSAEDRAGTYEQYF

V gene: TRBV2
J gene: TRBJ2-1
clone size: many
D gene: TRBD2
CDR3 DNA: TGTGCCAGCACCCTGACTAGCGGGGTCTCCTACAATGAGCAGTTCTTC
CDR3 protein: CASTLTSGVSYNEQFF

V gene: TRBV7-2
J gene: TRBJ2-7
clone size: many
D gene: NA
CDR3 DNA: TGTGCCAGCAGCTTAGCAGAGACAGCCGCCTACGAGCAGTACTTC
CDR3 protein: CASSLAETAAYEQYF

V gene: TRBV5-5
J gene: TRBJ2-1
clone size: many
D gene: NA
CDR3 DNA: TGTGCCAGCAGCTTGGCTGGTGCCAACAATGAGCAGTTCTTC
CDR3 protein: CASSLAGANNEQFF

V gene: TRBV12-3/TRBV12-4
J gene: TRBJ1-1
clone size: many
D gene: NA
CDR3 DNA: TGTGCCAGCAGTGGGACCCACAGAACTGAAGCTTTCTTT
CDR3 protein: CASSGTHRTEAFF

V gene: TRBV6-2/TRBV6-3
J gene: TRBJ2-1
clone size: many
D gene: TRBD2
CDR3 DNA: TGTGCCAGCAGCCGCCGGGGGAGCGGGAGGGCGAGCTCCTACAATGAGCAGTTCTTC
CDR3 protein: CASSRRGSGRASSYNEQFF

V gene: TRBV24-1
J gene: TRBJ1-1
clone size: many
D gene: NA
CDR3 DNA: TGTGCCACCAGTGATGGGGGCGCGTACACTGAAGCTTTCTTT
CDR3 protein: CATSDGGAYTEAFF

V gene: TRBV3-1
J gene: TRBJ1-2
clone size: few
D gene: NA
CDR3 DNA: TGTGCCAGCAGCCATACACGCCGCTATGGCTACACCTTC
CDR3 protein: CASSHTRRYGYTF

V gene: TRBV5-1
J gene: TRBJ2-1
clone size: NA
D gene: NA
CDR3 DNA: TGCGCCAGCAGCGGGGAACAGTCGTTTCCCAATGAGCAGTTCTTC
CDR3 protein: CASSGEQSFPNEQFF

V gene: TRBV2
J gene: TRBJ1-5
clone size: many
D gene: NA
CDR3 DNA: TGTGCCAGCAAGGGAGGATTTAGCAATCAGCCCCAGCATTTT
CDR3 protein: CASKGGFSNQPQHF

V gene: TRBV7-9
J gene: TRBJ1-2
clone size: NA
D gene: TRBD1
CDR3 DNA: TGTGCCAGCAGCTTTGCCGGGACAGGCGGAGGCTACACCTTC
CDR3 protein: CASSFAGTGGGYTF

V gene: TRBV10-1
J gene: TRBJ2-2
clone size: many
D gene: TRBD2
CDR3 DNA: TGCGCCAGCAGTGATTTTAGCGGGAGGGGGATCACCGGGGAGCTGTTTTTT
CDR3 protein: CASSDFSGRGITGELFF

V gene: TRBV4-2
J gene: TRBJ2-7
clone size: NA
D gene: TRBD2
CDR3 DNA: TGTGCCAGCAGCCGAAGCGGGGACGGTTCCTACGAGCAGTACTTC
CDR3 protein: CASSRSGDGSYEQYF

V gene: TRBV28
J gene: TRBJ1-5
clone size: NA
D gene: NA
CDR3 DNA: TGTGCCAGCAGTTTAGGAGTACATAGCAATCAGCCCCAGCATTTT
CDR3 protein: CASSLGVHSNQPQHF